The T cell receptor (beta chain) under discussion was sequenced for a study of blood T cell repertoires in COVID-19. As originally analysed: Amplification with reference gene primers provided the estimates of nucleated cell counts. The data were produced by immunoSEQ multiplex PCR, yet TCRdb's version contains in-frame clones alone and is incomplete. V and J calls and clone size are given by that table; D and trimming were obtained from the DNA. The sample contains 150,000 or so clones, about 86% of which appear only once. This CDR3 has 16 amino acids. With 2 bases clipped from V and 6 bases from J, the junction kept 12 bases outside the gene matches. The germline V gene encodes CDR1 MNHEY and CDR2 SMNVEV (reference sequence). This clone turned up a few times.

Sequences were obtained from peripheral blood. This TCR was recovered from a man aged 60 to 75 with acute or convalescent COVID-19. The V gene is TRBV27, the J gene TRBJ1-2; TRBD1 matches 7 bases. The CDR3 DNA reads TGTGCCAGCAGTTTAAGATACCTAATAGGGGGCCATGGCTACACCTTC. Translated: CASSLRYLIGGHGYTF.